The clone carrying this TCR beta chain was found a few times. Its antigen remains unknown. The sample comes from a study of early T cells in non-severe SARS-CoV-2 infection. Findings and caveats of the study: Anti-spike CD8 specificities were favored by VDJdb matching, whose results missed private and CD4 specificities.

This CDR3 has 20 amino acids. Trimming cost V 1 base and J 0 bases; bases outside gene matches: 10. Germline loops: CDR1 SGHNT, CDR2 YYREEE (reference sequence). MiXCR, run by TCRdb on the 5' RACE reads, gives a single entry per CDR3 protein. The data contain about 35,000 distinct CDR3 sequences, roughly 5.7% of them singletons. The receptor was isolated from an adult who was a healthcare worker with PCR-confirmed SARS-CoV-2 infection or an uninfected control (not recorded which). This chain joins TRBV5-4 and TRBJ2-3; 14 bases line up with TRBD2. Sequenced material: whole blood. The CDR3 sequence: CASSLNGLAGGPLSTDTQYF. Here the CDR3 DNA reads TGTGCCAGCAGCTTGAATGGACTAGCGGGAGGACCCCTTAGCACAGATACGCAGTATTTT.